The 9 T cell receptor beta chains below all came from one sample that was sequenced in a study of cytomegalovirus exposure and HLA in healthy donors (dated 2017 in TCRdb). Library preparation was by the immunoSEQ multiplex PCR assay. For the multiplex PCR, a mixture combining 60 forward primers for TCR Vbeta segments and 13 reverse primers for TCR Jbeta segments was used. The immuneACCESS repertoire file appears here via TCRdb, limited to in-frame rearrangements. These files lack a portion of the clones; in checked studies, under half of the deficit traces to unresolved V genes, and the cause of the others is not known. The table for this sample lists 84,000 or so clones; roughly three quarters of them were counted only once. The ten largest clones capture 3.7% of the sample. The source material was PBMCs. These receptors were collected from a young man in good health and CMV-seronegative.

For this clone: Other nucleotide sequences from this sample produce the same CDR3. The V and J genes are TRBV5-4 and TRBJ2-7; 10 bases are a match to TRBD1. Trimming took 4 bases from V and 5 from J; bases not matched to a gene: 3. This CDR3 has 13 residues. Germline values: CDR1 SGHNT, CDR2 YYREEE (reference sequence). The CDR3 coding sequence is TGTGCCAGCAGCCGACAGGGGGCGGACGAGCAGTACTTC. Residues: CASSRQGADEQYF.

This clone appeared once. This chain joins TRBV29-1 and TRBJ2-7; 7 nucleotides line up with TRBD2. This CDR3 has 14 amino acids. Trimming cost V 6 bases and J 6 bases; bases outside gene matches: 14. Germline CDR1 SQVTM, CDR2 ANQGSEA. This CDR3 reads CSVTPTWGGPEQYF. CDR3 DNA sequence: TGCAGCGTCACACCGACCTGGGGGGGTCCCGAGCAGTACTTC.

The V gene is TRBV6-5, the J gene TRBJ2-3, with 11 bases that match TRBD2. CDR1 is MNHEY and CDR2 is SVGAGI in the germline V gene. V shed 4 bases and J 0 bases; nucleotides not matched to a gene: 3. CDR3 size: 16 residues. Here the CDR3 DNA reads TGTGCCAGCAGTTCTAGCGGGGGGTCTAGCACAGATACGCAGTATTTT. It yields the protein CASSSSGGSSTDTQYF.

This CDR3 reads CASSDRGRDGYTF. In nucleotides, the CDR3 is TGTGCCAGCAGCGACAGGGGGCGAGATGGCTACACCTTC. This chain uses TRBV6-1 with TRBJ1-2; 10 positions agree with TRBD1. With V trimmed by 6 bases and J by 6 bases, 4 bases remained unmatched. The CDR3 loop spans 13 amino acids. In germline, CDR1 is MNHNS, CDR2 SASEGT.

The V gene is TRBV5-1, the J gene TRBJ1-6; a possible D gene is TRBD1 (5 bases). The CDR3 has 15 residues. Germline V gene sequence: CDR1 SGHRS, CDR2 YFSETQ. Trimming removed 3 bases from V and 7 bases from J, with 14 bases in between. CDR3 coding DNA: TGCGCCAGCAGCTCGTGGGGGGACTTGAATTCACCCCTCCACTTT. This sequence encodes CASSSWGDLNSPLHF.

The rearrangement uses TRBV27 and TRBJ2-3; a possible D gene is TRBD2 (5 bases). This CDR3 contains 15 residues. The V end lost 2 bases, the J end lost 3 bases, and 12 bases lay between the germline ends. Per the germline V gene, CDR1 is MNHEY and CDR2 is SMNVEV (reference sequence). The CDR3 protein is CASSLVGEGTDTQYF. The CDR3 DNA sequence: TGTGCCAGCAGTTTAGTGGGAGAAGGGACAGATACGCAGTATTTT.

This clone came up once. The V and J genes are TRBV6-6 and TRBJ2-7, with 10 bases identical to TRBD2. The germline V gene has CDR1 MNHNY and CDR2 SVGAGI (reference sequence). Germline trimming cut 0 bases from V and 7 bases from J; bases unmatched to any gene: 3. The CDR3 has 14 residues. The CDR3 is CASSYSPAGGEQYF. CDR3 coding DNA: TGTGCCAGCAGTTACTCGCCAGCGGGAGGGGAGCAGTACTTC.

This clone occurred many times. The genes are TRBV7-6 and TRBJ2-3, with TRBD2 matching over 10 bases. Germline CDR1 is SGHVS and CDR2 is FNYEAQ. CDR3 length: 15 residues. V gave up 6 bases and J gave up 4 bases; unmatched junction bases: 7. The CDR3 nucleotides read TGTGCCAGCAGTTCTAGCGGGAGATGGGCAGATACGCAGTATTTT. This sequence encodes CASSSSGRWADTQYF.

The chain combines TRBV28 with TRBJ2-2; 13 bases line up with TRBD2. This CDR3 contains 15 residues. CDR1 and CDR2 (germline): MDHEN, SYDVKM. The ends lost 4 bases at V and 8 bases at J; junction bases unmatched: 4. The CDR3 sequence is CASSYGTSGMGELFF. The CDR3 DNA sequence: TGTGCCAGCAGTTACGGGACTAGCGGGATGGGGGAGCTGTTTTTT.